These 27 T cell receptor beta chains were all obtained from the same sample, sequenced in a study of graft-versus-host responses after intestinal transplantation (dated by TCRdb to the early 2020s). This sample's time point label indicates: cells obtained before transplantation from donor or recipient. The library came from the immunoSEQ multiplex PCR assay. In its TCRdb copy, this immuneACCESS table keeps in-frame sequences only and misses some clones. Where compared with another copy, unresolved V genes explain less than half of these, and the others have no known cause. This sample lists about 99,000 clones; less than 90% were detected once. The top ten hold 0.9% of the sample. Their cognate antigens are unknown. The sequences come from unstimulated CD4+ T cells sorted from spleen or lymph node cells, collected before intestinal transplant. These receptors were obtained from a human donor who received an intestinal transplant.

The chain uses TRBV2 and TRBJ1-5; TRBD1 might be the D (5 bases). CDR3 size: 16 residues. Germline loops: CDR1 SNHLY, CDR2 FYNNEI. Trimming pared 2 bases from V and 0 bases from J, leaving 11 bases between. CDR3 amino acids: CASSELTVNSNQPQHF. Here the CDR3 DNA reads TGTGCCAGCAGTGAACTGACAGTTAATAGCAATCAGCCCCAGCATTTT.

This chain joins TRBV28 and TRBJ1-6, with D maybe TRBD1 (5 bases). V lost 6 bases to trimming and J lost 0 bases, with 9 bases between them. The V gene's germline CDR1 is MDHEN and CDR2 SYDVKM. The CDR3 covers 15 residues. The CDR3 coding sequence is TGTGCCAGCAGCCCAGGGTACTCCTATAATTCACCCCTCCACTTT. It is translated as CASSPGYSYNSPLHF.

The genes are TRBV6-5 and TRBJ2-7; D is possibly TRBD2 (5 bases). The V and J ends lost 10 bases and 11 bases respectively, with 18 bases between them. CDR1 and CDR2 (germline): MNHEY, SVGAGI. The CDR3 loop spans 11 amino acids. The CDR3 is CATDAAGLEYF. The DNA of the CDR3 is TGTGCCACCGACGCTGCGGGCCTGGAGTACTTC.

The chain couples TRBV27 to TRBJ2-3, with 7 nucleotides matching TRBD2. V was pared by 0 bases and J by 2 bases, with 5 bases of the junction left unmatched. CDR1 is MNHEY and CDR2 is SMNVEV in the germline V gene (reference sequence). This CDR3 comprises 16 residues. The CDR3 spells CASSLSPSGNTDTQYF. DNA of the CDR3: TGTGCCAGCAGTTTATCTCCAAGCGGGAACACAGATACGCAGTATTTT.

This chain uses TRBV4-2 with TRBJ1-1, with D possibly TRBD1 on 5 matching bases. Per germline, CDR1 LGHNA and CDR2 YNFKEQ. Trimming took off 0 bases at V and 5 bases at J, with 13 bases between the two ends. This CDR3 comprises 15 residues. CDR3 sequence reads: CASSQDGAQGTEAFF. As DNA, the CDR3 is TGTGCCAGCAGCCAAGACGGGGCTCAGGGAACTGAAGCTTTCTTT.

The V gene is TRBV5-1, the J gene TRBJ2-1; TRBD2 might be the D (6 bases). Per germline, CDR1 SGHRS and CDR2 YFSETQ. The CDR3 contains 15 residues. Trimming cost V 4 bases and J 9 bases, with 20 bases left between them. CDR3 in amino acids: CASSAGGTGLSEQFF. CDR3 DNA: TGCGCCAGCAGCGCTGGCGGGACGGGGCTTAGTGAGCAGTTCTTC.

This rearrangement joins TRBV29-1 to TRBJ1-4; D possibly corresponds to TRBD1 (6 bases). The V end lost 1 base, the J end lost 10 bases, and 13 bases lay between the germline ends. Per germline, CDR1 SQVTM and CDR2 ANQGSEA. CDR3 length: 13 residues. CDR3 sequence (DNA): TGCAGCGTTGAAGTGGGGGGCGGACGAAAACTGTTTTTT. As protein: CSVEVGGGRKLFF.

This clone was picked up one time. The CDR3 nucleotides are TGTGCCAGCAGTTACTCGAAAGGGAGTCAGCCCCAGCATTTT. This codes for CASSYSKGSQPQHF. J is TRBJ1-5 and V is TRBV6-6; D unresolved. This CDR3 has 14 amino acids. Germline CDR1 MNHNY, CDR2 SVGAGI (reference sequence). The ends were cut back, 0 bases at V and 6 bases at J, with 9 bases in the middle.

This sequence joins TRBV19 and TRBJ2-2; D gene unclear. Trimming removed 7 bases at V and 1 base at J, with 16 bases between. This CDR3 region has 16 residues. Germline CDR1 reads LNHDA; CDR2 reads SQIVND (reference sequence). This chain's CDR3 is CASTPTRRGNTGELFF. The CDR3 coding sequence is TGTGCCAGTACCCCGACCCGACGAGGGAACACCGGGGAGCTGTTTTTT.

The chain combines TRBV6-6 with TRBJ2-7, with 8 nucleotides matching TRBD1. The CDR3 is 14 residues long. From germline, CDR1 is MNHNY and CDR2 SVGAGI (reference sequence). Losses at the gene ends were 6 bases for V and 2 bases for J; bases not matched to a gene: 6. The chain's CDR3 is CASSSGTGPYEQYF. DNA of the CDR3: TGTGCCAGCAGCTCCGGGACAGGCCCCTACGAGCAGTACTTC.

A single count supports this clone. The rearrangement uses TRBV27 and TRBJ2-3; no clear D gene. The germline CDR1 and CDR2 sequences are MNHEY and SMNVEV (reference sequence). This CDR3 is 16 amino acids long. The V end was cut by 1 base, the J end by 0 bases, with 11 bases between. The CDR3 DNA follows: TGTGCCAGCAGTTTATTGGGCACGGATAGCACAGATACGCAGTATTTT. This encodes CASSLLGTDSTDTQYF.

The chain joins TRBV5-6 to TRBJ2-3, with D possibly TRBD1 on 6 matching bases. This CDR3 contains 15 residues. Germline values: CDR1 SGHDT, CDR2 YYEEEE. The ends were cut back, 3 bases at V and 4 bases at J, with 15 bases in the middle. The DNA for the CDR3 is TGTGCCAGCAGCTATTCGACAGGACCTCCAGATACGCAGTATTTT. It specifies CASSYSTGPPDTQYF.

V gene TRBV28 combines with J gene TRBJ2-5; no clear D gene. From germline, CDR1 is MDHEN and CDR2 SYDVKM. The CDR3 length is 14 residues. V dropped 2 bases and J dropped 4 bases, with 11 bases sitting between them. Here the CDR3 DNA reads TGTGCCAGCAGTTTAGGTGGCAGGCTAGAGACCCAGTACTTC. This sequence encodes CASSLGGRLETQYF.

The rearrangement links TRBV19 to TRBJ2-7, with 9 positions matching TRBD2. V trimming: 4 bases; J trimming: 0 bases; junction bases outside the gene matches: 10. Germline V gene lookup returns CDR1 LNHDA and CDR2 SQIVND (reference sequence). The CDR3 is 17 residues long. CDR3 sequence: CASSTRLSGSYSYEQYF. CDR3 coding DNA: TGTGCCAGTAGTACCCGACTTAGCGGGAGCTACTCCTACGAGCAGTACTTC.

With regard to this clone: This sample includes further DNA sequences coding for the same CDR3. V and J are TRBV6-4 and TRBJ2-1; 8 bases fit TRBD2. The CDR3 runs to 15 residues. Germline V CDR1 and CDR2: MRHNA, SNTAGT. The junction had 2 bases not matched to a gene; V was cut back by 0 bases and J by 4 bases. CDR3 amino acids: CASSDSTSGYNEQFF. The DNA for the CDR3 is TGTGCCAGCAGTGACTCTACTAGCGGTTACAATGAGCAGTTCTTC.

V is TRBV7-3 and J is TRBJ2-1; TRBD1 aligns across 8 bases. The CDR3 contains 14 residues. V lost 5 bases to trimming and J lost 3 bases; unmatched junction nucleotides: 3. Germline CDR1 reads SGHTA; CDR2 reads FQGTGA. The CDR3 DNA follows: TGTGCCAGCAGCCTGGACAGGGACTACAATGAGCAGTTCTTC. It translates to CASSLDRDYNEQFF.

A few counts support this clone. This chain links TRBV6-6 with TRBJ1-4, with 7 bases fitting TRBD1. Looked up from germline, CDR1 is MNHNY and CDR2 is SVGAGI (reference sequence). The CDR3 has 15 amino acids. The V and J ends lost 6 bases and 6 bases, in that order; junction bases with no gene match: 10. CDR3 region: CASSINRGLDEKLFF. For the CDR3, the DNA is TGTGCCAGCAGCATTAACAGGGGACTGGATGAAAAACTGTTTTTT.

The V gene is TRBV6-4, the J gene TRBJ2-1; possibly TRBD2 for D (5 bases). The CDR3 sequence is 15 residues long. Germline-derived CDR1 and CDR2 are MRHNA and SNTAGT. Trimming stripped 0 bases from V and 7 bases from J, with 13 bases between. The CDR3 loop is CASSDSASMVNEQFF. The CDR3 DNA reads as TGTGCCAGCAGTGACTCAGCTAGCATGGTTAATGAGCAGTTCTTC.

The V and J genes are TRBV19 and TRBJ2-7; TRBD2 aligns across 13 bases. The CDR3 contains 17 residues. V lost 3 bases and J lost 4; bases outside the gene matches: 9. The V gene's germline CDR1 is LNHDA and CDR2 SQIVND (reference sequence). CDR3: CASSMGQGLAGEYEQYF. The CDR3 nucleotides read TGTGCCAGTAGTATGGGTCAAGGACTAGCGGGAGAATACGAGCAGTACTTC.

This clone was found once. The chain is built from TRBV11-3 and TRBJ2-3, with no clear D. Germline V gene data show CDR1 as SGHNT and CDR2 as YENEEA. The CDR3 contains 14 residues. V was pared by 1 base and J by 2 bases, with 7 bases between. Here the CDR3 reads CASSLGHPTDTQYF. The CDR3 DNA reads TGTGCCAGCAGCTTAGGGCATCCCACAGATACGCAGTATTTT.

The CDR3 DNA is TGCGCCAGCAGCTGGACCGGGACAGGGGGTGCTAACTATGGCTACACCTTC. Residues: CASSWTGTGGANYGYTF. V gene TRBV5-1 combines with J gene TRBJ1-2; TRBD1 aligns across 11 bases. CDR3 length: 17 residues. V dropped 3 bases and J dropped 0; count of bases not matched to a gene: 7. The germline CDR1 and CDR2 sequences are SGHRS and YFSETQ. Looking up the rest from reference TRBV5-1 and TRBJ1-2 gives the full variable domain: KAGVTQTPRYLIKTRGQQVTLSCSPISGHRSVSWYQQTPGQGLQFLFEYFSETQRNKGNFPGRFSGRQFSNSRSEMNVSTLELGDSALYLCASSWTGTGGANYGYTFGSGTRLTVV.

This CDR3 reads CASSQAERGNQPQHF. CDR3 nucleotides: TGCGCCAGCAGCCAAGCGGAAAGGGGTAATCAGCCCCAGCATTTT. The V and J genes are TRBV4-1 and TRBJ1-5, with a tentative D call TRBD1 (5 bases). V was pared by 1 base and J by 4 bases, with 11 bases between. This CDR3 comprises 15 residues. The germline gives CDR1 MGHRA, CDR2 YSYEKL.

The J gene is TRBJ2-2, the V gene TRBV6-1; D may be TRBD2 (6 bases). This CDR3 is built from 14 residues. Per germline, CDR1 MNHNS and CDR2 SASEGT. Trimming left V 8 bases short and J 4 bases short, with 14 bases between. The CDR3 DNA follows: TGTGCCAGCCGGACGGCGCGGGGCACCGGGGAGCTGTTTTTT. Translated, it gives CASRTARGTGELFF.

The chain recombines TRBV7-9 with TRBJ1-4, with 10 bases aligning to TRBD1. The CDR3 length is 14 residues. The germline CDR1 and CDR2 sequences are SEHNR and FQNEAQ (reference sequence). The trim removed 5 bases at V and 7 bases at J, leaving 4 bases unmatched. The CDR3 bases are TGTGCCAGCAGCATGGGACAGGGGTCTGAAAAACTGTTTTTT. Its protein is CASSMGQGSEKLFF.

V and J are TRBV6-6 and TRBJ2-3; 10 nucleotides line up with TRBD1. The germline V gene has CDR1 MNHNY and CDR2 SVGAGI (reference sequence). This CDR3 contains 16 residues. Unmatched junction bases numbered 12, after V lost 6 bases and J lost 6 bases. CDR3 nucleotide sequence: TGTGCCAGCAGCTCGGGACAGGGGATTCTTGGGGATACGCAGTATTTT. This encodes CASSSGQGILGDTQYF.

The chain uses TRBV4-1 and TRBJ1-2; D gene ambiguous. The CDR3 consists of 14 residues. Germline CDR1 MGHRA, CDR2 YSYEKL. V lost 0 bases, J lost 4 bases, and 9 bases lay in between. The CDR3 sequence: CASSQDHRSYGYTF. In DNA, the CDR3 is TGCGCCAGCAGCCAAGATCACAGAAGCTATGGCTACACCTTC.

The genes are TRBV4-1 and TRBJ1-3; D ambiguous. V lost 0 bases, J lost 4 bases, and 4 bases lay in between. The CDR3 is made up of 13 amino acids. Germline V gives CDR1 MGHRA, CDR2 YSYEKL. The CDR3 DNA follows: TGCGCCAGCAGCCAAGACGGCGGAAACACCATATATTTT. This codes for CASSQDGGNTIYF.